Listed below are T cell receptor beta chains from one sample, sequenced in a study of CD8 T cell repertoires and HIV-1 epitope variants. The assay was immunoSEQ multiplex PCR, and TCRdb's table has in-frame clones only and misses some. The sample shows some 4,500 clones, about 66% of them seen only once. These receptors have no known antigen. The specimen was cultured CD8+ T cells derived from PBMCs. These receptors were collected from a male donor with HIV. The CDR3 runs from the conserved cysteine through the conserved F or W. The listing skips clone size in some rows; elsewhere it reads once, few, many or a size class.

J: TRBJ2-7; size: -; V: TRBV4-2; CDR3: CASSQRGRESYEQYF
J: TRBJ1-6; size: -; V: TRBV6-5; CDR3: CASSYFRNSPLHF
J: TRBJ2-7; size: -; V: TRBV5-6; CDR3: CASSLVVGTGEQYF
J: TRBJ2-1; size: few; V: TRBV28; CDR3: CASSLRVAGGYDEQFF
J: TRBJ2-7; size: once; V: TRBV28; CDR3: CASSLTTGYYDEQYF
J: TRBJ2-1; size: -; V: TRBV11-2; CDR3: CASSSGTGGSSHYNEQFF
J: TRBJ2-3; size: -; V: TRBV4-1; CDR3: CASSQEVQGADTQYF
J: TRBJ2-3; size: -; V: TRBV6-1; CDR3: CASSETSGRPDTQYF
J: TRBJ2-1; size: -; V: TRBV28; CDR3: CASRWTSGHNEQFF
J: TRBJ2-7; size: -; V: TRBV11-2; CDR3: CASSLEGGEQYF
J: TRBJ1-1; size: -; V: TRBV5-1; CDR3: CASSFGPTGGTEAFF
J: TRBJ2-2; size: -; V: TRBV10-1; CDR3: CASSESGQGALTGELFF
J: TRBJ1-2; size: -; V: TRBV6-5; CDR3: CASSPQGGFHGYTF
J: TRBJ1-2; size: -; V: TRBV11-3; CDR3: CASSQDPPDLDYGYTF
J: TRBJ1-2; size: -; V: TRBV4-1; CDR3: CASSQNHPSGRGYTF
J: TRBJ2-3; size: medium-sized; V: TRBV7-2; CDR3: CASSPGQGNTDTQYF
J: TRBJ2-7; size: large; V: TRBV19; CDR3: CASSTLATEYEQYF
J: TRBJ2-3; size: -; V: TRBV19; CDR3: CASSMGRLAGVGDTQYF
J: TRBJ2-3; size: -; V: TRBV5-1; CDR3: CASSLDGSPADTQYF
J: TRBJ1-1; size: -; V: TRBV5-1; CDR3: CASNDWDTEAFF
J: TRBJ2-5; size: -; V: TRBV5-6; CDR3: CASSSGGYVQETQYF
J: TRBJ2-1; size: few; V: TRBV19; CDR3: CASSIAQTASHEQFF
J: TRBJ1-4; size: -; V: TRBV2; CDR3: CASTPRRVNEKLFF
J: TRBJ2-7; size: -; V: TRBV4-2; CDR3: CASSQGIGGYEQYF
J: TRBJ1-5; size: -; V: TRBV5-6; CDR3: CASSPATGLNQPQHF
J: TRBJ2-7; size: -; V: TRBV28; CDR3: CASSFVSGTDEQYF
J: TRBJ2-2; size: -; V: TRBV4-3; CDR3: CASSQAGETGELFF
J: TRBJ2-7; size: few; V: TRBV30; CDR3: CAWSGDGYEQYF
J: TRBJ1-2; size: hyperexpanded; V: TRBV4-1; CDR3: CASSQDPPDLDYGYTF
J: TRBJ1-2; size: -; V: TRBV4-3; CDR3: CASSPYRGSYTF
J: TRBJ1-5; size: -; V: TRBV7-2; CDR3: CASSLAGGNNQPQHF
J: TRBJ2-1; size: -; V: TRBV4-2; CDR3: CASSHGGGRNEQFF
J: TRBJ2-7; size: -; V: TRBV7-2; CDR3: CASSLGTVYEQYF
J: TRBJ2-6; size: medium-sized; V: TRBV19; CDR3: CASGTGGSGANVLTF
J: TRBJ2-2; size: -; V: TRBV28; CDR3: CASGLSAGELFF
J: TRBJ1-6; size: -; V: TRBV9; CDR3: CASSARTGTNSPLHF
J: TRBJ2-7; size: -; V: TRBV5-4; CDR3: CASSFGQGAGEQYF
J: TRBJ2-7; size: once; V: TRBV19; CDR3: CASSILSGASYEQYF
J: TRBJ1-6; size: -; V: TRBV7-3; CDR3: CASSLTRQDLGSPLHF
J: TRBJ1-1; size: -; V: TRBV27; CDR3: CASSLGVGTEAFF
J: TRBJ2-3; size: -; V: TRBV27; CDR3: CASSLSGGGSRGTDTQYF
J: TRBJ1-2; size: -; V: TRBV11-2; CDR3: CASSQDPVELDYGYTF
J: TRBJ1-2; size: few; V: TRBV9; CDR3: CASQGPYGYTF
J: TRBJ1-6; size: -; V: TRBV19; CDR3: CASSLAWARALDSPLHF
J: TRBJ1-2; size: -; V: TRBV6-5; CDR3: CASSYSHGYGYTF
J: TRBJ2-2; size: -; V: TRBV11-2; CDR3: CASSLEVQGYTGELFF